This T cell receptor beta chain was recorded in a study of patients and donors after allogeneic stem cell transplantation (dated by TCRdb to 2018 to 2021). Based on the germline V gene, the CDR1 and CDR2 sequences are MNHEY and SVGEGT. Reading from cysteine to phenylalanine, the CDR3 counts 15 amino acids. Of the read, only the CDR3 DNA is kept; its 45 bases are in frame from base 1. Deletion took 2 bases off V and 0 bases off J, with a span of 8 bases between the germline ends. The method was RT-PCR. Sequencing used a NextSeq 550. Starting from the raw public reads, TCRdb applied fastp trimming at Q25, assembled clones with MiXCR and retained in-frame beta chains. A single entry per CDR3 protein holds the most common genes and DNA from its merged rows. The sample profile shows about 200,000 distinct CDR3 sequences; 41% of them were found once. The ten largest clones capture less than 40% of the sample.

Only a few counts were recorded for this clonotype. It has no known antigen specificity. Nothing much larger sits one base from this clone, and base qualities are not available. The TCR sequence derives from a human donor who was either an allogeneic HSCT recipient or a stem cell or donor lymphocyte infusion donor (not recorded which). It is not recorded whose cells these are; they may come from a transplant donor. This receptor chain uses TRBV6-2 or TRBV6-3 and TRBJ1-5, with the D segment identity uncertain. Sequenced sample: blood, either unsorted or a sorted T cell fraction (not recorded which). The CDR3 reads as follows: CASSYAVYSNQPQHF. DNA sequence: TGTGCCAGCAGTTACGCGGTATATAGCAATCAGCCCCAGCATTTT.